These 22 T cell receptor beta chains share one sample of origin, sequenced in a study of cytomegalovirus exposure and HLA in healthy donors (dated by TCRdb to about 2017). The library was built by means of the immunoSEQ multiplex PCR assay. A mixture of 60 forward primers for TCR Vbeta segments and 13 reverse primers for TCR Jbeta segments was used in the multiplex PCR. The table was pulled from immuneACCESS by TCRdb, which kept in-frame rearrangements only. Such tables lose some clones; where checked, under half of the loss comes from unresolved V genes, and the rest has no known cause. The sample records roughly 140,000 clones, approximately 80% of which are singletons. Of the sample, roughly 10% falls within the top ten clones. Sequenced: PBMCs. The receptor set was obtained from a woman aged 55-69 years in good health and CMV-seropositive.

The chain is built from TRBV27 and TRBJ1-1; D is unresolved. V shed 2 bases and J shed 1 base, with 5 bases lying between them. Germline CDR1 and CDR2: MNHEY and SMNVEV (reference sequence). The CDR3 runs to 13 residues. CDR3 protein: CASSLGQNTEAFF. CDR3 nucleotide sequence: TGTGCCAGCAGTTTAGGGCAGAACACTGAAGCTTTCTTT.

The V gene is TRBV4-3, the J gene TRBJ2-1; 8 bases line up with TRBD2. Germline trimming cut 0 bases from V and 3 bases from J; bases unmatched to any gene: 7. The germline V gene encodes CDR1 LGHNA and CDR2 YSLEER. The CDR3 spans 17 residues. DNA of the CDR3: TGCGCCAGCAGCCAAGAGGTTAGCGGGACCTTCTACAATGAGCAGTTCTTC. It encodes CASSQEVSGTFYNEQFF.

This chain joins TRBV5-1 and TRBJ2-7, with 9 nucleotides matching TRBD1. Germline V CDR1 and CDR2: SGHRS, YFSETQ. This CDR3 comprises 15 residues. The junction had 8 bases not matched to a gene; V was cut back by 4 bases and J by 3 bases. The CDR3 protein is CASSRGTGSDYEQYF. CDR3 sequence (DNA): TGCGCCAGCAGCAGGGGGACAGGGTCGGACTACGAGCAGTACTTC. Full variable domain (remainder filled in from reference TRBV5-1 and TRBJ2-7): KAGVTQTPRYLIKTRGQQVTLSCSPISGHRSVSWYQQTPGQGLQFLFEYFSETQRNKGNFPGRFSGRQFSNSRSEMNVSTLELGDSALYLCASSRGTGSDYEQYFGPGTRLTVT.

This clone was seen a handful of times. The chain couples TRBV5-1 to TRBJ1-5; TRBD1 matches 8 bases. Trimming at V came to 5 bases and at J to 1 base, leaving 5 bases not matched to a gene. Germline CDR1 is SGHRS and CDR2 is YFSETQ. The CDR3 length is 15 residues. This CDR3 reads CASSPAGGSNQPQHF. The CDR3 nucleotides are TGCGCCAGCAGTCCCGCAGGGGGCAGCAATCAGCCCCAGCATTTT.

This chain joins TRBV6-6 and TRBJ2-7, with a weak D call TRBD1 (6 bases). V lost 6 bases and J 3 bases, leaving 21 bases between the germline ends. The CDR3 is 16 amino acids. Germline-derived CDR1 and CDR2 are MNHNY and SVGAGI (reference sequence). The CDR3 bases are TGTGCCAGCAGGTCCACCCGGGACACCAGAGACTACGAGCAGTACTTC. It codes for CASRSTRDTRDYEQYF.

The rearrangement joins TRBV28 to TRBJ1-1; possibly TRBD1 for D (5 bases). Germline values: CDR1 MDHEN, CDR2 SYDVKM. This CDR3 region has 17 residues. V dropped 2 bases and J dropped 0 bases, with 16 bases sitting between them. The CDR3 is CASSLGWGAPMNTEAFF. The CDR3 DNA reads TGTGCCAGCAGTTTAGGGTGGGGCGCTCCCATGAACACTGAAGCTTTCTTT.

V is TRBV2 and J is TRBJ2-5; no clear D. The length of the CDR3 is 14 residues. Trimming pared 6 bases from V and 2 bases from J, leaving 13 bases between. Germline assignment: CDR1 SNHLY and CDR2 FYNNEI. CDR3 coding DNA: TGTGCCAGCAGCCTTCGATCCGAGCAAGAGACCCAGTACTTC. Its protein product is CASSLRSEQETQYF.

A single count supports this clone. The chain is built from TRBV11-1 and TRBJ1-1; D remains unclear. Germline V CDR1 and CDR2: SGHAT, FQDESV (reference sequence). Trimming cost V 1 base and J 7 bases, with 13 bases left between them. This CDR3 contains 14 residues. CDR3 bases: TGTGCCAGCAGCTTAGACCCAGGTGGGAGTGAAGCTTTCTTT. It specifies CASSLDPGGSEAFF.

The CDR3 DNA reads TGTGCCAGCAGCCACCCCTACCTCCGGGACACCACGAACACCGGGGAGCTGTTTTTT. Its protein product is CASSHPYLRDTTNTGELFF. The V gene is TRBV4-2, the J gene TRBJ2-2; weak D call: TRBD1 (6 bases). Deletions cut 3 bases from V and 0 bases from J, with 20 bases between. The germline V gene encodes CDR1 LGHNA and CDR2 YNFKEQ. This CDR3 spans 19 amino acids.

This chain uses TRBV12-5 with TRBJ2-3; TRBD1 aligns across 9 bases. The trim removed 1 base at V and 3 bases at J, leaving 2 bases unmatched. This CDR3 is 15 amino acids long. From germline, CDR1 is LGHNT and CDR2 FRNRAP. In DNA form, the CDR3 reads TGTGCTAGTGGTTTGGGACAGGGGGGGACAGATACGCAGTATTTT. Protein sequence: CASGLGQGGTDTQYF.

The chain couples TRBV7-9 to TRBJ2-7; possibly TRBD2 for D (5 bases). Trimming removed 5 bases at V and 0 bases at J, with 14 bases between. The CDR3 runs to 15 residues. In germline, CDR1 is SEHNR, CDR2 FQNEAQ (reference sequence). The CDR3 here is CASSGAGDYSYEQYF. CDR3 nucleotides: TGTGCCAGCAGCGGAGCCGGGGATTACTCCTACGAGCAGTACTTC. Combining the CDR3 with reference TRBV7-9 and TRBJ2-7 gives the whole variable domain DTGVSQNPRHKITKRGQNVTFRCDPISEHNRLYWYRQTLGQGPEFLTYFQNEAQLEKSRLLSDRFSAERPKGSFSTLEIQRTEQGDSAMYLCASSGAGDYSYEQYFGPGTRLTVT.

The chain recombines TRBV4-2 with TRBJ2-3, with 9 bases identical to TRBD2. Germline values: CDR1 LGHNA, CDR2 YNFKEQ. The CDR3 runs to 18 residues. V was clipped by 0 bases and J by 8 bases; unmatched bases: 15. The CDR3 loop reads CASSQEGTAGGPIGTQYF. The CDR3 nucleotides are TGTGCCAGCAGCCAAGAGGGGACAGCGGGAGGCCCGATTGGTACGCAGTATTTT.

The chain's CDR3 is CASSLGQGGDEQFF. The DNA of the CDR3 is TGTGCCAGTAGTCTCGGACAGGGAGGAGATGAGCAGTTCTTC. This rearrangement joins TRBV19 to TRBJ2-1, with TRBD1 matching over 8 bases. Germline V gene sequence: CDR1 LNHDA, CDR2 SQIVND (reference sequence). V lost 5 bases to trimming and J lost 8 bases; unmatched junction nucleotides: 8. CDR3 length equals 14 residues. The full variable domain, completed using reference TRBV19 and TRBJ2-1, is DGGITQSPKYLFRKEGQNVTLSCEQNLNHDAMYWYRQDPGQGLRLIYYSQIVNDFQKGDIAEGYSVSREKKESFPLTVTSAQKNPTAFYLCASSLGQGGDEQFFGPGTRLTVL.

The DNA for the CDR3 is TGTGCCAGTAGTATCGGGAGAGGAAACACCATATATTTT. Its translation: CASSIGRGNTIYF. This chain joins TRBV19 and TRBJ1-3; D is ambiguous. V was trimmed by 3 bases and J by 4 bases, leaving 7 bases between them. Germline CDR1 reads LNHDA; CDR2 reads SQIVND (reference sequence). The CDR3 spans 13 residues.

The chain has TRBV27 and TRBJ2-3; no clear D gene. The V end was cut by 6 bases, the J end by 2 bases, with 9 bases between. CDR1 and CDR2 (germline): MNHEY, SMNVEV (reference sequence). This CDR3 is 13 amino acids long. The DNA for the CDR3 is TGTGCCAGCAGGGAGACCCTCACAGATACGCAGTATTTT. This translates into CASRETLTDTQYF.

On this clone itself: A far more abundant clone sits one base away, making this likely a read error. This sample includes further DNA sequences coding for the same CDR3. The chain links TRBV2 to TRBJ2-3; 10 nucleotides agree with TRBD2. CDR3 length: 18 amino acids. CDR1 and CDR2 from the germline V gene are SNHLY and FYNNEI. CDR3 protein: CASSTPGGAGGPGDTQYF. In DNA form, the CDR3 reads TGTGCCAGCAGTACGCCCGGAGGAGCGGGAGGGCCCGGAGATACCCAGTATTTT.

The sample holds a few counts of this clone. The rearrangement links TRBV5-1 to TRBJ2-1; D gene ambiguous. CDR1 is SGHRS and CDR2 is YFSETQ in the germline V gene. Trimming stripped 0 bases from V and 7 bases from J, with 8 bases between. CDR3 length equals 13 residues. The CDR3 region has the DNA TGCGCCAGCAGCTTGGGTGTAGCAAATGAGCAGTTCTTC. It is translated as CASSLGVANEQFF. The full variable domain, its missing parts supplied by reference TRBV5-1 and TRBJ2-1, is KAGVTQTPRYLIKTRGQQVTLSCSPISGHRSVSWYQQTPGQGLQFLFEYFSETQRNKGNFPGRFSGRQFSNSRSEMNVSTLELGDSALYLCASSLGVANEQFFGPGTRLTVL.

This chain connects TRBV2 to TRBJ2-2, with TRBD2 identical over 15 bases. The V gene end was trimmed by 6 bases and the J gene end by 3 bases; junction bases not matched to a gene: 5. From germline, CDR1 is SNHLY and CDR2 FYNNEI. This CDR3 contains 17 residues. The CDR3 sequence is CASRGTSGRRDTGELFF. The DNA of the CDR3 is TGTGCCAGCAGAGGGACTAGCGGGAGGCGAGACACCGGGGAGCTGTTTTTT.

The chain links TRBV5-8 to TRBJ2-5; 7 bases line up with TRBD2. There are 14 residues in the CDR3. The germline V gene has CDR1 SGHTS and CDR2 YDEGEE. V shed 6 bases and J 5 bases; nucleotides not matched to a gene: 10. CDR3 protein: CASIPGLVRETQYF. The DNA for the CDR3 is TGTGCCAGCATCCCCGGACTAGTTAGGGAGACCCAGTACTTC.

This chain links TRBV9 with TRBJ2-7; maybe TRBD2 (5 bases). The CDR3 has 13 residues. V lost 3 bases and J 0 bases, leaving 7 bases between the germline ends. Germline V CDR1 and CDR2: SGDLS, YYNGEE. The CDR3, as DNA: TGTGCCAGCAGCGCGGGAAGCTCCTACGAGCAGTACTTC. Its protein is CASSAGSSYEQYF.

This rearrangement joins TRBV7-9 to TRBJ1-4; 9 nucleotides line up with TRBD1. The germline CDR1 and CDR2 sequences are SEHNR and FQNEAQ (reference sequence). V was clipped by 6 bases and J by 4 bases; unmatched bases: 9. This CDR3 is 16 amino acids long. The CDR3 DNA follows: TGTGCCAGCAGGAATACAGGGGGCATTGGTAATGAAAAACTGTTTTTT. Translation gives CASRNTGGIGNEKLFF.

V is TRBV4-3 and J is TRBJ2-7; 8 bases are a match to TRBD1. Germline CDR1 and CDR2: LGHNA and YSLEER. The CDR3 sequence is 16 residues long. V lost 2 bases and J lost 3; bases outside the gene matches: 9. The CDR3 coding sequence is TGCGCCAGCAGCCAAAATTCAGGGGGCGAGAGCTACGAGCAGTACTTC. Translated: CASSQNSGGESYEQYF.